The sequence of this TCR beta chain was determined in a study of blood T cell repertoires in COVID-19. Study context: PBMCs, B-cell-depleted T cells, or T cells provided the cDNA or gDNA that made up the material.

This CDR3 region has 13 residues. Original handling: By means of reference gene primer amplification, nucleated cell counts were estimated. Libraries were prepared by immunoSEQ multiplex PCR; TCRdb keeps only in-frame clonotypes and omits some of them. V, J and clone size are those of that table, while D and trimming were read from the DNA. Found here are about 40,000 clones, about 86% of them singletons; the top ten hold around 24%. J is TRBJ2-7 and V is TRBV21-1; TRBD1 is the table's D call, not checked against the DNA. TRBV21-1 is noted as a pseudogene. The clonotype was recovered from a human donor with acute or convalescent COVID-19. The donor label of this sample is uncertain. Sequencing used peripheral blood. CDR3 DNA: TGTGCCAGCAGTAGAACAGGGGGGAACGAGCAGTACTTC. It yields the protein CASSRTGGNEQYF.